This TCR beta chain emerged from a study of blood T cell repertoires in COVID-19. Study background: COVID-19 samples, acute and convalescent, were from the United States, Italy and Spain.

Germline CDR1 and CDR2: SGHRS and YFSETQ. This CDR3 spans 14 amino acids. V was trimmed by 1 base and J by 6 bases, leaving 14 bases between them. Profiled with immunoSEQ multiplex PCR; TCRdb holds only in-frame clones, not every one. The table records around 52,000 clones, about four fifths of them present only once. The sequenced sample consisted of peripheral blood. The receptor was isolated from a woman aged 80 or over with acute or convalescent COVID-19. This chain connects TRBV5-1 to TRBJ2-7; TRBD2 might be the D (6 bases). CDR3 in DNA: TGCGCCAGCAGCTTGCTACTAGCAGGTGGCGAGCAGTACTTC. This sequence encodes CASSLLLAGGEQYF.